These 25 T cell receptor beta chains were all obtained from the same sample, sequenced in a study of blood T cells in healthy people across ages. A second PCR of roughly 7 to 11 cycles used a sample-barcoded 5' primer and a J-beta primer mix. TCRdb redid the calling of the 5' RACE reads with MiXCR, one entry per CDR3 protein. The sample carries over 1,200,000 distinct CDR3 sequences, 59% recorded once. The sample consisted of blood. The origin of the receptors is a man aged 18 to 30 in good health.

The CDR3 loop is CASGKRSYTEAFF. CDR3 coding DNA: TGCGCCAGCGGTAAGCGGTCATACACTGAAGCTTTCTTT. V gene TRBV10-2 combines with J gene TRBJ1-1, with D hard to call. The germline V gene has CDR1 WSHSY and CDR2 SAAADI. The CDR3 consists of 13 residues. V lost 8 bases, J lost 3 bases, and 13 bases lay in between.

The chain recombines TRBV12-3 or TRBV12-4 with TRBJ1-2; TRBD1 agrees at 7 bases. This CDR3 is built from 16 residues. V was pared by 6 bases and J by 1 base, with 11 bases of the junction left unmatched. CDR3: CASSLGTAPFNYGYTF. DNA for the CDR3: TGTGCCAGCAGCCTTGGGACAGCTCCCTTTAACTATGGCTACACCTTC.

V and J are TRBV10-3 and TRBJ2-5; D may match TRBD1 or TRBD2 (6 bases each). Trimming pared 10 bases from V and 2 bases from J, leaving 23 bases between. Germline V CDR1 and CDR2: ENHRY, SYGVKD. The CDR3 spans 16 residues. In DNA, the CDR3 is TGTGCCACGCAGTATCCAGGGGTTGGGGGGCAAGAGACCCAGTACTTC. Its translation is CATQYPGVGGQETQYF.

V and J are TRBV6-5 and TRBJ2-5, with D perhaps matching TRBD1 (6 bases). The DNA end favors TRBJ2-7, so the J call may be wrong. This CDR3 spans 14 amino acids. The germline V gene encodes CDR1 MNHEY and CDR2 SVGAGI. This CDR3 reads CASSYQGPPYEQYF. Written as DNA, the CDR3 is TGTGCCAGCAGTTACCAGGGGCCCCCTTACGAGCAGTACTTC.

The chain is built from TRBV2 and TRBJ2-3; 10 bases map to TRBD2. Per the germline V gene, CDR1 is SNHLY and CDR2 is FYNNEI. This CDR3 is 16 amino acids long. V lost 7 bases and J lost 4; bases outside the gene matches: 11. For the CDR3, the DNA is TGTGCCAGCAATTTCTTAGCGGGAGGAATGGCAGATACGCAGTATTTT. Residues: CASNFLAGGMADTQYF.

The rearrangement links TRBV15 to TRBJ1-4; 7 bases are a match to TRBD1. There are 16 residues in the CDR3. CDR1 is LNHNV, CDR2 YYDKDF, per germline (reference sequence). V trimming: 3 bases; J trimming: 8 bases; junction bases outside the gene matches: 12. DNA of the CDR3: TGTGCCACCAGCAGCCCACAGGGGACGTCTGGAGAAAAACTGTTTTTT. Protein: CATSSPQGTSGEKLFF. Full variable domain (remainder filled in from reference TRBV15 and TRBJ1-4): DAMVIQNPRYQVTQFGKPVTLSCSQTLNHNVMYWYQQKSSQAPKLLFHYYDKDFNNEADTPDNFQSRRPNTSFCFLDIRSPGLGDTAMYLCATSSPQGTSGEKLFFGSGTQLSVL.

Only a few counts were recorded for this clonotype. The chain recombines TRBV5-1 with TRBJ2-3; D may be TRBD2 (5 bases). This CDR3 has 18 residues. The germline V gene encodes CDR1 SGHRS and CDR2 YFSETQ. The germline V and J ends were trimmed by 0 bases and 2 bases, with 19 bases remaining between them. CDR3 region: CASSLAYSVGDPTDTQYF. The CDR3 DNA follows: TGCGCCAGCAGCTTGGCCTATAGCGTGGGAGACCCCACAGATACGCAGTATTTT.

This clonotype was seen more than once but under ten times. The chain recombines TRBV14 with TRBJ1-2; D unclear. CDR3 length: 11 residues. The germline gives CDR1 SGHDN, CDR2 FVKESK. V was shortened by 3 bases and J by 6 bases, with 5 bases between the two germline ends. The CDR3 coding sequence is TGTGCCAGCAGCCAGGGCGATGGCTACACCTTC. Its translation: CASSQGDGYTF. Drawing the rest from reference TRBV14 and TRBJ1-2, the complete variable domain is EAGVTQFPSHSVIEKGQTVTLRCDPISGHDNLYWYRRVMGKEIKFLLHFVKESKQDESGMPNNRFLAERTGGTYSTLKVQPAELEDSGVYFCASSQGDGYTFGSGTRLTVV.

This clonotype was counted at least ten times. The chain links TRBV10-3 to TRBJ2-7; a possible D gene is TRBD2 (5 bases). V lost 7 bases and J 2 bases, leaving 21 bases between the germline ends. CDR1 and CDR2 (germline): ENHRY, SYGVKD. The CDR3 is 16 amino acids. CDR3 coding DNA: TGTGCCATCAAAGTGACCCTGGCCGGAGGACCCTACGAGCAGTACTTC. Its protein product is CAIKVTLAGGPYEQYF.

This clonotype was detected once. The rearrangement links TRBV12-3 or TRBV12-4 to TRBJ2-7, with TRBD2 identical over 10 bases. With V trimmed by 1 base and J by 6 bases, 3 bases remained unmatched. CDR3 size: 14 residues. The CDR3 here is CASSLEREGPEQYF. CDR3 in DNA: TGTGCCAGCAGTTTAGAGCGGGAGGGCCCCGAGCAGTACTTC.

This clonotype was counted between two and nine times. The rearrangement links TRBV15 to TRBJ2-1, with TRBD1 matching 7 bases. The CDR3 covers 16 residues. The trim removed 1 base at V and 2 bases at J, leaving 5 bases unmatched. Germline V CDR1 and CDR2: LNHNV, YYDKDF (reference sequence). The CDR3 loop is CATSRAGTEAYNEQFF. CDR3 DNA sequence: TGTGCCACCAGCAGAGCCGGGACAGAGGCCTACAATGAGCAGTTCTTC.

This chain joins TRBV29-1 and TRBJ2-2, with 7 bases identical to TRBD1. CDR1 is SQVTM and CDR2 is ANQGSEA in the germline V gene. V was pared by 7 bases and J by 4 bases, with 6 bases of the junction left unmatched. This CDR3 contains 13 residues. CDR3 coding DNA: TGCAGCGCCGACAGGGTTGCCACCGGGGAGCTGTTTTTT. Protein sequence: CSADRVATGELFF.

This clonotype was counted only a few times. The V call is TRBV20-1, the J call TRBJ2-4; D perhaps matches TRBD1 (6 bases). The tail of the sequence fits TRBJ2-7 better, so the J call may be wrong. The germline V gene has CDR1 DFQATT and CDR2 SNEGSKA (reference sequence). The CDR3 loop spans 15 amino acids. CDR3 nucleotide sequence: TGCAGTGCTAGAGATCCCTCAGGGGTCATCTACGAGCAGTACTTC. Translated, it gives CSARDPSGVIYEQYF.

The gene calls are TRBV12-3 or TRBV12-4 and TRBJ2-1; 9 nucleotides align to TRBD1. There are 17 residues in the CDR3. Losses at the gene ends were 1 base for V and 2 bases for J; bases not matched to a gene: 6. CDR3: CASSLGPGQGPYNEQFF. CDR3 DNA: TGTGCCAGCAGTTTAGGACCGGGACAGGGACCCTACAATGAGCAGTTCTTC.

The rearrangement uses TRBV20-1 and TRBJ2-7; D is possibly TRBD1 or TRBD2 (6 bases each). The length of the CDR3 is 13 residues. From germline, CDR1 is DFQATT and CDR2 SNEGSKA (reference sequence). V lost 7 bases and J lost 3, with 16 bases in between. For the CDR3, the DNA is TGCAGTGTTAAACCGGGGGCGGTCTACGAGCAGTACTTC. As protein: CSVKPGAVYEQYF.

The rearrangement joins TRBV4-1 to TRBJ1-2; D is unresolved. Trimming pared 0 bases from V and 10 bases from J, leaving 12 bases between. The length of the CDR3 is 13 residues. Per germline, CDR1 MGHRA and CDR2 YSYEKL. The CDR3 nucleotides are TGCGCCAGCAGCCAAGATGAGGAAGGGCTCTACACCTTC. Protein sequence: CASSQDEEGLYTF.

This clonotype showed up many times. The rearrangement links TRBV27 to TRBJ2-7; the match to TRBD1 covers 7 bases. Trimming cost V 6 bases and J 5 bases; bases outside gene matches: 10. Germline CDR1 MNHEY, CDR2 SMNVEV (reference sequence). This CDR3 comprises 14 residues. The CDR3 DNA sequence: TGTGCCAGCAGCGACGCGACAGGGTGGGACGAGCAGTACTTC. Protein: CASSDATGWDEQYF.

Here the CDR3 reads CASSQEKGGHRGYTF. As DNA, the CDR3 is TGCGCCAGCAGCCAAGAGAAGGGGGGGCATAGGGGCTACACCTTC. The chain links TRBV4-1 to TRBJ1-2, with a possible D match to TRBD1 (6 bases). The CDR3 runs 15 residues. V gave up 0 bases and J gave up 8 bases, with 16 bases separating them. Germline values: CDR1 MGHRA, CDR2 YSYEKL.

The chain couples TRBV27 to TRBJ2-1; D possibly corresponds to TRBD1 (5 bases). Germline loops: CDR1 MNHEY, CDR2 SMNVEV (reference sequence). The CDR3 contains 15 residues. Trimming cost V 4 bases and J 3 bases, with 13 bases left between them. CDR3 in amino acids: CASSSGAGHYNEQFF. DNA of the CDR3: TGTGCCAGCAGTTCTGGGGCAGGGCACTACAATGAGCAGTTCTTC.

The gene calls are TRBV11-2 and TRBJ2-1; TRBD1 is a possible D gene (6 bases). Germline CDR1 and CDR2: SGHAT and FQNNGV. Trimming left V 2 bases short and J 5 bases short, with 10 bases between. This CDR3 spans 14 amino acids. The CDR3 is CASSLRYRDNEQFF. CDR3 DNA: TGTGCCAGCAGCTTAAGGTACAGGGACAATGAGCAGTTCTTC. Based on the CDR3 plus reference TRBV11-2 and TRBJ2-1, the full variable domain is EAGVAQSPRYKIIEKRQSVAFWCNPISGHATLYWYQQILGQGPKLLIQFQNNGVVDDSQLPKDRFSAERLKGVDSTLKIQPAKLEDSAVYLCASSLRYRDNEQFFGPGTRLTVL.

This chain links TRBV27 with TRBJ1-1, with 7 bases fitting TRBD1. Germline V gene sequence: CDR1 MNHEY, CDR2 SMNVEV (reference sequence). The CDR3 has 14 amino acids. After removal of 3 bases from V and 3 bases from J, the junction contained 4 bases not matched to a gene. The CDR3, as DNA: TGTGCCAGCAGTTTGACAGGGTTGGACACTGAAGCTTTCTTT. It translates to CASSLTGLDTEAFF.

The chain uses TRBV4-1 and TRBJ1-3; D remains ambiguous. The CDR3 runs to 12 residues. Trimming took off 0 bases at V and 8 bases at J, with 5 bases between the two ends. Per the germline V gene, CDR1 is MGHRA and CDR2 is YSYEKL. For the CDR3, the DNA is TGCGCCAGCAGCCAAGATGGGGACACCATATATTTT. It codes for CASSQDGDTIYF.

This clonotype was observed a handful of times. The chain carries TRBV4-1 and TRBJ2-3; TRBD2 agrees at 7 bases. Germline V gives CDR1 MGHRA, CDR2 YSYEKL. Trimming at V came to 1 base and at J to 5 bases, leaving 12 bases not matched to a gene. The CDR3 extends over 17 amino acids. DNA for the CDR3: TGCGCCAGCAGCCAAGCGGGAGCGGGGCTCCTGGGAGATACGCAGTATTTT. Its protein product is CASSQAGAGLLGDTQYF.

CDR3 nucleotides: TGCAGTGCTCTGACTAGCGGGAGGTGGGAAGAGACCCAGTACTTC. This sequence encodes CSALTSGRWEETQYF. This chain connects TRBV20-1 to TRBJ2-7, with 13 bases aligning to TRBD2. The J call may be incorrect, as the DNA end agrees better with TRBJ2-5. CDR1 is DFQATT and CDR2 is SNEGSKA in the germline V gene (reference sequence). This CDR3 has 15 amino acids.

The V and J genes are TRBV7-8 and TRBJ2-7; the match to TRBD1 covers 8 bases. This CDR3 is 16 amino acids long. J was trimmed by 0 bases and V by 0 bases; bases with no gene match: 4. Germline loops: CDR1 SGHVS, CDR2 FQNEAQ. CDR3 sequence: CASSLAGQGSSYEQYF. The CDR3 DNA sequence: TGTGCCAGCAGCTTAGCCGGACAGGGAAGCTCCTACGAGCAGTACTTC.